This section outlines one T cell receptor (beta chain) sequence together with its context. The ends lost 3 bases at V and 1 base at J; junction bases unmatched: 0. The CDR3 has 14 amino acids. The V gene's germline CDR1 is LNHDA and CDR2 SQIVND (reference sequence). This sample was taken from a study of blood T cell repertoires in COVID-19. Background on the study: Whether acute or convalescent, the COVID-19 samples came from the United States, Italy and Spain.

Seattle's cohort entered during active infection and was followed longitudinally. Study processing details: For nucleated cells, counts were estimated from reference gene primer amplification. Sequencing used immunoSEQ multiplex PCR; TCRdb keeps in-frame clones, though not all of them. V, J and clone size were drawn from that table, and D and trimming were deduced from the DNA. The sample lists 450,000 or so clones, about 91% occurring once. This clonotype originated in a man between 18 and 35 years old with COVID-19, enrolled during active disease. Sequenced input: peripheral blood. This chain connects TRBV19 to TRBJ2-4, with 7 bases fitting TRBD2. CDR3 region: CASSMRGAKNIQYF. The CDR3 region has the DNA TGTGCCAGTAGTATGCGGGGGGCCAAAAACATTCAGTACTTC.